The source of this T cell receptor (beta chain) is a study of cytomegalovirus exposure and HLA in healthy donors (dated by TCRdb to the late 2010s). Regarding the research as a whole: According to an earlier analysis of several hundred of the donors, roughly 180 million T cells yielded 117 million unique TCR beta sequences and about 300 Gb of sequence data. Rather than drawing on any new phenotypic data, the later analysis identified candidate immune exposures from TCR beta sequences and the way those sequences occurred across donors. Roughly 310 gigabases of sequencing data and approximately 93 million unique TCR sequences were included in an early release covering several hundred HLA-typed donors. Of the 398 genotyped donors, roughly 76% were placed in the genetic ancestry cluster associated with self-reported Caucasian donors. Besides the first cohort of 550 to 750 subjects, a separate validation cohort made up of over 95 different subjects was used. To predict cytomegalovirus infection status, the study brought together high-throughput TCR immunosequencing, statistical association of individual TCRs with disease status, and machine learning. In a later analysis, previously published TCR beta repertoires from about 640 donors were re-analyzed and high-resolution HLA genotyping was added so that TCR occurrence patterns could be studied. The T cell repertoires of several hundred subjects were profiled by immunosequencing and related to cytomegalovirus serostatus. Every repertoire in the discovery cohort had been generated on one and the same sequencing platform. Among some 410 genotyped donors of the cohort, an average of roughly 230,000 unique TCR beta nucleotide sequences was sequenced per donor, of which approximately 19% were non-productive. Roughly 5 DR-DQ haplotypes were treated as single units for association and clustering because of strong linkage in the cohort. A later genetic analysis took genome-wide SNP genotypes for about 65% of the 666 donors and used that subset as a discovery cohort. The study aimed to test whether cataloging public T cell receptors could reveal signatures of past pathogen exposure. An earlier analysis of 500 to 750 of the donors applied high-throughput TCR beta sequencing to assess whether each TCR beta V gene segment acted as functional or pseudogenic. HLA typing covered class I and class II loci at four-digit resolution. Donor age, sex, ethnicity and CMV serostatus were collected together with the repertoire data. Typing coverage differed by locus: A, B, C, DRB1 and DQB1 were typed in about 629-640 donors, DQA1 in about 510, DPA1 in 600 to 610, and DPB1 in roughly 470. Broader findings and caveats from the paper: In a later genetic analysis, fewer N-insertions in productive TCRs were reported among donors in an Asian-associated ancestry cluster than the roughly 700-donor mean. The classifier was reported to diagnose cytomegalovirus status with high specificity and sensitivity in both the original cohort and the validation cohort. In a later analysis, over 15,000 TCR beta sequences were associated with specific HLA alleles at a false discovery rate of 0.05. The presence/absence analyses assumed that sequencing depth was roughly uniform across donors, and that assumption may not be true. Because HLA typing was unavailable for some donors at each locus, only the typed subset was used in association tests. Because counts were too low, some 17 rarely observed V segments, including chromosome 9 orphons, were left out of the earlier analysis of 587 of the donors. Most CMV-associated TCR beta chains appeared to be HLA-restricted in a later analysis, and the HLA associations seemed to be driven largely by CMV exposure. This cohort had only TCR beta chains sequenced, and the lack of alpha or paired-chain data limited which features could be detected. Assigning TCR associations to individual alleles was difficult when HLA alleles, especially DR and DQ, strongly co-occurred. In a later analysis, the rate of TCR association differed among HLA loci, with DRB1 alleles having the most associated TCRs and HLA-C alleles having the fewest. The only immune exposure information available for the cohort was CMV serostatus. Compared with equally common non-associated chains, HLA-associated TCR beta chains in a later analysis were more clonally expanded and had lower generation probabilities. A few of the identified cytomegalovirus-associated TCR beta chains were confirmed in vitro to be specific for cytomegalovirus antigens. A further reported finding was that TCR beta sequences accurately predicted the HLA-A and HLA-B alleles for most subjects in the first cohort. In a later genetic analysis, a missense DCLRE1C variant was associated with V-gene and J-gene trimming of TCR beta chains, and the association was replicated in an independent cohort. In a later analysis, several top co-occurrence clusters were reported to appear linked to parvovirus B19, influenza, CMV and Epstein-Barr virus. Linkage disequilibrium might explain the correlated functional status among segregating V segments, but an unknown experimental factor could not be excluded. According to the authors, the approach could potentially be generalized to other disease states and immunological phenotypes. In an earlier analysis of about 600 of the donors, most TCR beta V segments appeared in productive rearrangements about 87% or about 30% of the time, broadly matching IMGT annotations. A cluster of highly shared sequence variants was judged likely to be a technical artifact of the sequencing pipeline. In the study, some 160 TCR beta chains were listed as associated with cytomegalovirus. Most TCR sequences were observed very rarely across donors, whereas some public TCRs were present in many individuals. Because the 87-base-pair reads could not distinguish some IMGT-functional V segments, including TRBV6-2 and TRBV6-3, those segments were excluded.

The cohort was made up of roughly 670 healthy bone marrow donors. All cohort members were sampled while nominally healthy, although unrecorded immune exposures were likely present. The donor was CMV seronegative and belonged to the group of roughly 330 seronegative cohort members. A peripheral blood sample was provided by each donor, and peripheral blood mononuclear cells were used for TCR beta sequencing. The Qiagen DNeasy Blood Extraction Kit was used to extract genomic DNA from the blood cell samples. Libraries were built with the immunoSEQ multiplex PCR assay. A mixture of 60 forward primers for TCR Vbeta segments and 13 reverse primers for TCR Jbeta segments was used in the multiplex PCR. Amplification of the CDR3 region of rearranged TCR beta genes was performed with a multiplex PCR assay on genomic DNA. Amplified TCR beta libraries were sequenced as 87-base-pair reads on the Illumina HiSeq System. From the authors' description of their analysis: A later analysis counted about 82 million unique TCR beta chains across the 666 repertoires, and some 11 million of these chains were shared by at least two donors. Raw reads were error-corrected and collapsed into unique sequences by a nearest-neighbor algorithm in which closely related sequences were merged to remove PCR and sequencing errors. CDR3 sequences were aligned to IMGT reference sequences to assign V, D and J gene segments. For a sequence to be retained, a match of at least six nucleotides to both a V gene segment and a J gene segment was required. A rearrangement was called productive if the CDR3 had no stop codons and remained in frame with V and J, and every other rearrangement was called non-productive. CDR3 was defined by IMGT convention, running from the second conserved V-encoded cysteine to the conserved J-encoded phenylalanine. The earlier analysis of 450 to 750 of the donors excluded any sequence lacking an unambiguous match to a single V gene segment. In an earlier analysis of a few hundred of the donors, a V segment was called functional when productive rearrangements were above 56.7%, and segregating when the standard deviation between donors exceeded 5%. A statistical classification framework was built to diagnose cytomegalovirus status from the catalog of TCR beta chain sequences. In a later analysis, TCR nucleotide sequences were compared against IMGT/GENE-DB human TR gene sequences so that V and J genes could be assigned. A later analysis assigned CDR3 sequences and most-parsimonious VDJ recombination scenarios with the TCRdist pipeline. In a later analysis, each TCR beta chain was defined by its CDR3 amino acid sequence together with its V-gene family, and reads without a unique V-gene family were excluded. To address suspected cross-contamination and a sequencing artifact, a later analysis removed approximately 600 highly shared, low-generation-probability nucleotide sequences. A later analysis calculated a clonal expansion index for each public chain from normalized within-repertoire ranks of inferred template counts. In a later analysis, generation probabilities were computed using a VDJ recombination model fitted to out-of-frame rearrangements, and the results were checked against IGoR. In a later analysis, hypergeometric tests were used to score TCR-TCR, TCR-HLA and TCR-CMV co-occurrence, with a repertoire-size bias correction applied to TCR pairs. To estimate false discovery rates, a later analysis permuted the HLA or CMV assignments 20 times. In a later analysis, co-occurring TCRs were grouped with DBSCAN, and TCRdist sequence similarity was added when clustering was performed within HLA-allele-positive subsets. Repertoires with fewer than 30,000 or more than 120,000 public chains were left out of co-occurrence clustering, as were about 5 repertoires with anomalous nucleotide sharing. The immuneACCESS repertoire file appears here via TCRdb, limited to in-frame rearrangements. These files lack a portion of the clones; in checked studies, under half of the deficit traces to unresolved V genes, and the cause of the others is not known. V and J calls and clone size are copied from that table; D and trimming were computed from the DNA. Recorded for this sample are around 140,000 clones; 80% of them occurred a single time. The ten largest clones take up about 5% of the sample.

The germline V gene (reference sequence) yields SSHAT for CDR1 and FNYEAQ for CDR2. The CDR3 holds 20 amino acids from the cysteine to the phenylalanine. CDR3 DNA only is kept here, 60 bases in frame from base 1. Worth noting for this clone: The antigen this receptor binds is unknown. An end of the junction differs from the germline gene, which may be a read error.

Sequencing input: PBMCs. The sequence was collected from a middle-aged man in good health and CMV-seronegative. The rearrangement combines TRBV7-7 with TRBJ2-2, and 16 bases in between align with TRBD2. The DNA is TGTGCTAGCAGCCCTTCGGCAGGGACTAGCGGGGGGGCCGGCCCCGGGGAGCTGTTTTTT. Its protein reads: CASSPSAGTSGGAGPGELFF.